A single sample is the source of the 10 T cell receptor beta chains below, sequenced in a study of radiation and T cells in renal cell carcinoma. Time point meaning: blood 2 weeks post-SBRT. Noted treatment: 15 Gy SBRT to primary tumor, nephrectomy 4 weeks later. TCRdb keeps only in-frame clones here, not all; method: immunoSEQ multiplex PCR. This sample has under 150,000 clones; roughly four fifths occur once, and the top ten carry approximately 2%. Sequencing used blood, obtained from a patient whose treatment included radiotherapy and nephrectomy. Every receptor here comes from a woman in her fifties or sixties with renal cell carcinoma.

The rearrangement joins TRBV29-1 to TRBJ2-2; no clear D. Germline CDR1 SQVTM, CDR2 ANQGSEA. V lost 5 bases and J 8 bases, leaving 6 bases between the germline ends. The CDR3 is 10 amino acids. The CDR3 DNA is TGCAGCGTTTTGGATGGGGAGCTGTTTTTT. It codes for CSVLDGELFF.

The chain is built from TRBV5-1 and TRBJ1-1; D is perhaps TRBD1 (6 bases). V lost 0 bases, J lost 2 bases, and 11 bases lay in between. The CDR3 spans 15 residues. CDR1 is SGHRS, CDR2 YFSETQ, per germline. The CDR3 reads CASSLVPGDNTEAFF. For the CDR3, the DNA is TGCGCCAGCAGCTTGGTCCCAGGGGATAACACTGAAGCTTTCTTT. The variable domain in full, completed from reference TRBV5-1 and TRBJ1-1, reads KAGVTQTPRYLIKTRGQQVTLSCSPISGHRSVSWYQQTPGQGLQFLFEYFSETQRNKGNFPGRFSGRQFSNSRSEMNVSTLELGDSALYLCASSLVPGDNTEAFFGQGTRLTVV.

The rearrangement links TRBV5-6 to TRBJ2-5; tentatively, D is TRBD2 (6 bases). V lost 1 base to trimming and J lost 2 bases, with 15 bases between them. Germline loops: CDR1 SGHDT, CDR2 YYEEEE. CDR3 length equals 16 residues. The DNA for the CDR3 is TGTGCCAGCAGCTTGTTAGGTTTAGCGGTTCAAGAGACCCAGTACTTC. This gives the protein CASSLLGLAVQETQYF.

The chain recombines TRBV4-1 with TRBJ1-4; D call uncertain. CDR3 length: 13 residues. Germline loops: CDR1 MGHRA, CDR2 YSYEKL. With 3 bases removed from V and 12 bases from J, the gap between germline ends came to 14 bases. CDR3 nucleotides: TGCGCCAGCAGCCAGGTGGGCGGATTGGAACTGTTTTTT. Protein: CASSQVGGLELFF.

The V call is TRBV29-1, the J call TRBJ1-3; a possible D gene is TRBD1 (5 bases). Trimming cost V 0 bases and J 2 bases, with 8 bases left between them. CDR3 size: 14 residues. The germline V gene encodes CDR1 SQVTM and CDR2 ANQGSEA. The DNA of the CDR3 is TGCAGCGTTGAAGATCGGGGGGCTGGAAACACCATATATTTT. Its protein product is CSVEDRGAGNTIYF.

In regard to this clone: Relative to the germline gene, one junction end is altered; a read error may explain this. This sequence joins TRBV7-7 and TRBJ1-3; unclear D gene. The CDR3 length is 13 residues. Germline CDR1 reads SSHAT; CDR2 reads FNYEAQ (reference sequence). Here the CDR3 reads CASSSNSGNTIYF. The DNA of the CDR3 is TGTGCTAGCAGCTCTAACTCTGGAAACACCATATATTTT.

The rearrangement uses TRBV5-4 and TRBJ2-3; 13 bases fit TRBD2. V shed 4 bases, J shed 5 bases, and the junction held 7 bases outside the gene matches. CDR1 is SGHNT and CDR2 is YYREEE in the germline V gene (reference sequence). This CDR3 has 16 residues. The CDR3, as DNA: TGTGCCAGCAGCCTCACTAGCGGGAGGGCCGGAGATACGCAGTATTTT. Its translation is CASSLTSGRAGDTQYF.

This chain links TRBV4-2 with TRBJ2-2, with D maybe TRBD1 (6 bases). Germline V gene data show CDR1 as LGHNA and CDR2 as YNFKEQ. The germline V and J ends were trimmed by 3 bases and 7 bases, with 21 bases remaining between them. This CDR3 has 17 residues. This CDR3 reads CASSHLGAIDLGGELFF. The DNA of the CDR3 is TGTGCCAGCAGCCACCTGGGGGCCATTGATCTTGGCGGGGAGCTGTTTTTT.

In this sample, this clone turned up once. The chain couples TRBV12-5 to TRBJ1-1, with a weak D call TRBD1 (6 bases). This CDR3 spans 13 amino acids. Germline assignment: CDR1 LGHNT and CDR2 FRNRAP. V was pared by 1 base and J by 6 bases, with 9 bases between. The CDR3 coding sequence is TGTGCTAGTGGTTTGGGGACAGCCCCTGAAGCTTTCTTT. Amino acid sequence: CASGLGTAPEAFF.

The gene calls are TRBV29-1 and TRBJ1-1; D perhaps matches TRBD1 (5 bases). The CDR3 contains 14 residues. CDR1 and CDR2 (germline): SQVTM, ANQGSEA. Trimming removed 6 bases from V and 5 bases from J, with 19 bases in between. In DNA, the CDR3 is TGCAGCGTCCCAGCTGGGGGATCGACGACTGAAGCTTTCTTT. Residues: CSVPAGGSTTEAFF.